The clone carrying this T cell receptor (beta chain) was observed a handful of times. Antigen unknown. This specimen belongs to a study of T-cell memory formation after mild COVID-19. Looking at the study overall: Each donor largely had its own TCR clusters. The study, taken as a whole, reports: For second-wave clones that peaked at day 37, SARS-CoV-2 specificity went unverified. CD4+ bias marked clones expanding day 15 to 37, unlike balanced contracting clones.

Constant-segment primers and 5'RACE yielded cDNA libraries for TCR alpha and TCR beta, each carrying sample barcodes and UMIs. Via MiXCR, TCRdb re-called the 5' RACE reads, giving one row per CDR3 protein. This sample yields a few hundred thousand distinct CDR3 sequences, of which about a fifth are seen a single time; approximately 8.4% belongs to the top ten. This clonotype was sampled from an adult woman who had mild COVID-19 (a few samples of this study predate the infection). Cell type and time point are not known. Sequencing was done on a sample of PBMCs or a T cell subset sorted from them (not recorded which).

The CDR3 sequence is CSVGTRTTYEQYF. CDR3 nucleotide sequence: TGCAGCGTGGGTACTAGGACTACCTACGAGCAGTACTTC. The rearrangement links TRBV29-1 to TRBJ2-7, with D maybe TRBD2 (6 bases). Trimming cost V 6 bases and J 2 bases, with 14 bases left between them. The CDR3 is 13 amino acids. Germline CDR1 and CDR2: SQVTM and ANQGSEA.